Given below is one TCR beta chain in context. What it binds is unknown. CDR3 length: 14 residues. Germline CDR1 SQVTM, CDR2 ANQGSEA. Unmatched junction bases numbered 9, after V lost 3 bases and J lost 7 bases. The data were obtained in a study of cytomegalovirus exposure and HLA in healthy donors. The PCR had 60 Vbeta and 13 Jbeta primers. Produced via immunoSEQ multiplex PCR; TCRdb's table is partial and in-frame only. The table includes fewer than 250,000 clones, around 79% detected once. General study findings and limits: In an earlier analysis, most TCR beta V segments were productive about 87% or about 30% of the time. Within the data, a cluster of highly shared sequence variants was likely a sequencing artifact. Several of the most significant clusters were apparently associated with common viral pathogens in a later analysis. Immune exposure was documented only through CMV serostatus.

Sequenced material: PBMCs. The receptor was derived from a male donor in good health and CMV-seronegative. The chain joins TRBV29-1 to TRBJ2-7; TRBD2 matches at 10 bases. CDR3 sequence: CSVDKSSGGLEQYF. The CDR3 DNA follows: TGCAGCGTTGACAAGTCTAGCGGGGGTCTAGAGCAGTACTTC.